The subject of this entry is one T cell receptor beta chain. This record comes from a study of shared clonotypes between healthy human individuals. Study overall: The donor group consisted of a couple of women and a few men, aged 18 to 49. CD8 memory received one plate per donor, CD8 naive two, CD4 memory three and CD4 naive three.

The assay used deep level. The table came from immunoSEQ multiplex PCR; TCRdb's copy has only in-frame clones and leaves some out. The sample has about 590,000 clones, about 95% seen once; the top ten hold about 0.11%. CD45RO-negative, CCR7-selected cells formed the naive CD8 fraction, which excluded terminally differentiated effector memory CD45RA+ cells. Unmatched junction bases numbered 10, after V lost 0 bases and J lost 8 bases. CDR1 and CDR2 from the germline V gene are SGHRS and YFSETQ. The CDR3 totals 15 residues. The sequenced material came from naive CD8+ T cells sorted from blood. The sequence was collected from a woman aged 30 to 39 in good health. V is TRBV5-1 and J is TRBJ2-7; TRBD1 agrees at 8 bases. The CDR3 coding sequence is TGCGCCAGCAGCTTGGCAGGGACGACAGGGGATAAGCAGTACTTC. Amino acids: CASSLAGTTGDKQYF.